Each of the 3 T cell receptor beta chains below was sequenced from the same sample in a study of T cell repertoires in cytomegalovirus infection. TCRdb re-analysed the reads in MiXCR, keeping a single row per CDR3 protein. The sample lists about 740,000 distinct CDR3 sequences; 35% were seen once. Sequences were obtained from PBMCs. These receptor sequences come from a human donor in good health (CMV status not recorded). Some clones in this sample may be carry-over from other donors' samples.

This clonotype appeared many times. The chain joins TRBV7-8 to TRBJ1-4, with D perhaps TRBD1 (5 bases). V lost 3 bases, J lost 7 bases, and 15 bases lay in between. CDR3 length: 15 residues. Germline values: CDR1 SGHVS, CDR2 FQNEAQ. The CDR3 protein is CASSFFGGISEKLFF. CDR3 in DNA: TGTGCCAGCAGCTTTTTCGGGGGTATAAGTGAAAAACTGTTTTTT. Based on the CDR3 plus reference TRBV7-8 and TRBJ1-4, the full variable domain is GAGVSQSPRYKVAKRGQDVALRCDPISGHVSLFWYQQALGQGPEFLTYFQNEAQLDKSGLPSDRFFAERPEGSVSTLKIQRTQQEDSAVYLCASSFFGGISEKLFFGSGTQLSVL.

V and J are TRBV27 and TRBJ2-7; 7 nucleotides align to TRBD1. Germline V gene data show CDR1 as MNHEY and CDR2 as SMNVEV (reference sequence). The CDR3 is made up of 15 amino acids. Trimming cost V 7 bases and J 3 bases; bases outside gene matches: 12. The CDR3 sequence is CASTPHRDSHYEQYF. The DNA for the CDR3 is TGTGCCAGCACCCCCCACCGGGACAGTCACTACGAGCAGTACTTC.

CDR3 sequence reads: CASRSGNGRARGDTQYF. CDR3 nucleotides: TGTGCCAGCAGATCTGGAAACGGGAGGGCGAGAGGGGATACGCAGTATTTT. The chain uses TRBV28 and TRBJ2-3; 8 bases map to TRBD2. Unmatched junction bases numbered 17, after V lost 6 bases and J lost 6 bases. The CDR3 contains 17 residues. The germline V gene encodes CDR1 MDHEN and CDR2 SYDVKM.